This T cell receptor (beta chain) was documented in a study of blood T cell repertoires in COVID-19. Original processing notes: Amplification with reference gene primers provided the estimates of nucleated cell counts. Using immunoSEQ multiplex PCR, the repertoire was profiled, and TCRdb retains in-frame clones only, with some absent. Clone size and the V and J calls come from that table; the DNA yielded D and trimming. The table records some 66,000 clones, 91% of them present only once. CDR1 and CDR2 from the germline V gene are LNHDA and SQIVND (reference sequence). Germline trimming cut 3 bases from V and 7 bases from J; bases unmatched to any gene: 6. This CDR3 is 15 amino acids long.

The gene calls are TRBV19 and TRBJ2-2; TRBD2 matches 9 bases. The sample consisted of peripheral blood. The sequence came from a human donor in a cohort sampled during active COVID-19. The CDR3 DNA sequence: TGTGCCAGTAGTATCAAAGCGGGGGGATTCGGGGAGCTGTTTTTT. Its protein is CASSIKAGGFGELFF.